Reported below is one T cell receptor beta chain. Antigen unknown. The data belong to a study of cytomegalovirus exposure and HLA in healthy donors. Study context: The Caucasian-associated ancestry cluster held around 81% of over 350 genotyped donors.

Looked up from germline, CDR1 is WSHSY and CDR2 is SAAADI. The CDR3 runs 16 residues. J gave up 3 bases and V 3 bases, and 5 bases lay outside the gene matches. Study-level points and caveats: Donor immune exposure was known only as CMV serostatus.

The primer mix had 60 Vbeta and 13 Jbeta primers. The table came from immunoSEQ multiplex PCR; TCRdb's copy has only in-frame clones and leaves some out. The table records under 150,000 clones, around 78% of them present only once. This chain joins TRBV10-2 and TRBJ2-7; TRBD2 matches 13 bases. This receptor was obtained from a woman in her thirties or forties in good health and CMV-seropositive. The sequenced material came from PBMCs. This chain's CDR3 is CASSERTSGRLYEQYF. The CDR3 DNA reads TGCGCCAGCAGTGAACGGACTAGCGGGAGACTCTACGAGCAGTACTTC.